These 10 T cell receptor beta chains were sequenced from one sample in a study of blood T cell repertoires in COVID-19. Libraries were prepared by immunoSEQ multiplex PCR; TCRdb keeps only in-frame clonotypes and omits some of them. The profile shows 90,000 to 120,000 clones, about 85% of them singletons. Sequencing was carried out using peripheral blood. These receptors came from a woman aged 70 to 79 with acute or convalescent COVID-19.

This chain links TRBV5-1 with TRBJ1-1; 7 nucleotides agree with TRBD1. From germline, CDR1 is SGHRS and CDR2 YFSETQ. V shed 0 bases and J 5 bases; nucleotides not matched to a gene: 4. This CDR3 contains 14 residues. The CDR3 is CASSLDRGVTEAFF. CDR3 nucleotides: TGCGCCAGCAGCTTGGACAGGGGAGTTACTGAAGCTTTCTTT. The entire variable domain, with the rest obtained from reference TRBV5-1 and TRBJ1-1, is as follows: KAGVTQTPRYLIKTRGQQVTLSCSPISGHRSVSWYQQTPGQGLQFLFEYFSETQRNKGNFPGRFSGRQFSNSRSEMNVSTLELGDSALYLCASSLDRGVTEAFFGQGTRLTVV.

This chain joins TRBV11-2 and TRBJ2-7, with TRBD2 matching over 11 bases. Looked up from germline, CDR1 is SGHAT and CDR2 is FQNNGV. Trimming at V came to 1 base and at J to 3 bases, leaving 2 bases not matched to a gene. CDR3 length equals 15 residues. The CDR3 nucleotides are TGTGCCAGCAGCTTAGGACTAGCGGGACTCTACGAGCAGTACGTC. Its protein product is CASSLGLAGLYEQYV.

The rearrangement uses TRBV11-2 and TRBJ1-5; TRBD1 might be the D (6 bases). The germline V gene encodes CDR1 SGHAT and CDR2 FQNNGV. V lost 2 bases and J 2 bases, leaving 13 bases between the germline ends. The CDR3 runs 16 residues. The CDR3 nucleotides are TGTGCCAGCAGCTTAAGATCGGACAGAGGCAATCAGCCCCAGCATTTT. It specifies CASSLRSDRGNQPQHF.

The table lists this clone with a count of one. DNA of the CDR3: TGTGCCAGCGCGACAGGGTACACCGGGGAGCTGTTTTTT. This codes for CASATGYTGELFF. This chain links TRBV6-5 with TRBJ2-2; 7 bases match TRBD1. There are 13 residues in the CDR3. The V and J ends lost 8 bases and 3 bases, in that order; junction bases with no gene match: 3. Germline-derived CDR1 and CDR2 are MNHEY and SVGAGI.

Written as DNA, the CDR3 is TGTGCCAGTAGCTCATTAGCGGGAGGGCGCTGGAACAATGAGCAGTTCTTC. This gives the protein CASSSLAGGRWNNEQFF. The rearrangement links TRBV19 to TRBJ2-1; TRBD2 aligns across 11 bases. This CDR3 has 17 residues. Germline V CDR1 and CDR2: LNHDA, SQIVND (reference sequence). With 6 bases clipped from V and 5 bases from J, the junction kept 12 bases outside the gene matches.

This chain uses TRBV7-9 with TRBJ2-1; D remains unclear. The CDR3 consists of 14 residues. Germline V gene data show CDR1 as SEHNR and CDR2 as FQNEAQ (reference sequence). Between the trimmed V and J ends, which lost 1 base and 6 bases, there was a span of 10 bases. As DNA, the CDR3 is TGTGCCAGCAGCTTAGTTCCATCGGGCAATGAGCAGTTCTTC. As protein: CASSLVPSGNEQFF.

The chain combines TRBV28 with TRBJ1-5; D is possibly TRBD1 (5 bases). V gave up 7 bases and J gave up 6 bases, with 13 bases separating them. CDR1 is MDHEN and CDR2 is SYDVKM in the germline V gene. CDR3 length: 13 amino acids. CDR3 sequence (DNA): TGTGCCAGCATGGGGCAGGGCCCTCAGCCCCAGCATTTT. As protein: CASMGQGPQPQHF.

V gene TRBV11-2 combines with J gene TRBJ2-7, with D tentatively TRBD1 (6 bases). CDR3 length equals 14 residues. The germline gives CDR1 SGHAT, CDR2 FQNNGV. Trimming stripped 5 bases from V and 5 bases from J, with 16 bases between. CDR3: CASSVSRGGNEQYF. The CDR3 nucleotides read TGTGCCAGCAGCGTGAGCAGGGGTGGGAACGAGCAGTACTTC.

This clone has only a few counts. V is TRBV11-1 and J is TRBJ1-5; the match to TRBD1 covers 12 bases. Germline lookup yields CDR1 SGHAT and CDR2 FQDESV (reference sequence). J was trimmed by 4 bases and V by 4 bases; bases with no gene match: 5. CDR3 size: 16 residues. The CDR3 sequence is CASSWGQGAGNQPQHF. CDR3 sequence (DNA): TGTGCCAGCAGCTGGGGACAGGGGGCAGGTAATCAGCCCCAGCATTTT.

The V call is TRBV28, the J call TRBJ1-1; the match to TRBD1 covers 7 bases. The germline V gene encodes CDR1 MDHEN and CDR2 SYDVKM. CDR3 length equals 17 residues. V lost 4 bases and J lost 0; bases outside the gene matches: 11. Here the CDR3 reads CASSSGQVLLLNTEAFF. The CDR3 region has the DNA TGTGCCAGCAGTTCAGGACAGGTCCTACTGTTGAACACTGAAGCTTTCTTT.